The rows below give T cell receptor beta chains drawn from one sample of a study of regulatory T cells in long-lasting Graves disease. MiXCR, applied by TCRdb to the multiplex PCR reads, yields one record per CDR3 protein. The table has a few hundred thousand distinct CDR3 sequences, roughly a sixth seen once. These same records also appear under a second study, on T cells in Graves' hyperthyroidism and ophthalmopathy.

Sequencing was performed on peripheral blood mononuclear cells (PBMCs), taken at new diagnosis, from a patient treated with antithyroid drugs. The receptors originated from a middle-aged man with Graves disease. CDR3s include the opening cysteine and the closing phenylalanine or tryptophan. A D gene is named only where the DNA matches it firmly. Clone sizes are given selectively: once, few, many, or a class where the clone is expanded.

J: TRBJ2-3; D: .; size: many; V: TRBV7-3; CDR3: CASSLTATDTQYF; DNA: TGTGCCAGCAGCTTAACGGCTACAGATACGCAGTATTTT
J: TRBJ1-5; D: .; size: .; V: TRBV2; CDR3: CASSSRMHSNQPQHF; DNA: TGTGCCAGCAGCTCAAGAATGCATAGCAATCAGCCCCAGCATTTT
J: TRBJ1-3; D: TRBD1; size: .; V: TRBV6-1; CDR3: CASSPYYRGWDSSGNTIYF; DNA: TGTGCCAGCAGTCCTTACTACAGGGGTTGGGATAGCTCTGGAAACACCATATATTTT
J: TRBJ2-1; D: .; size: few; V: TRBV18; CDR3: CASFWDHSGNEQFF; DNA: TGTGCCAGCTTCTGGGACCACTCAGGCAATGAGCAGTTCTTC
J: TRBJ2-5; D: TRBD1; size: .; V: TRBV4-1; CDR3: CASSQNPLRARGRETQYF; DNA: TGCGCCAGCAGCCAAAACCCCCTACGGGCCAGGGGGCGAGAGACCCAGTACTTC
J: TRBJ2-7; D: .; size: .; V: TRBV6-2/TRBV6-3; CDR3: CASKTRPAGYEQYF; DNA: TGTGCCAGCAAGACCAGGCCAGCGGGCTACGAGCAGTACTTC
J: TRBJ2-3; D: TRBD1; size: .; V: TRBV7-9; CDR3: CASSLVGQGPDTQYF; DNA: TGTGCCAGCAGCTTAGTGGGACAGGGGCCAGATACGCAGTATTTT
J: TRBJ1-6; D: TRBD1; size: many; V: TRBV5-4; CDR3: CASSLGTGESPLHF; DNA: TGTGCCAGCAGCTTGGGGACAGGGGAGTCACCCCTCCACTTT
J: TRBJ2-3; D: .; size: .; V: TRBV4-2; CDR3: CASSQETRFSDTQYF; DNA: TGTGCCAGCAGCCAAGAGACTAGGTTCTCAGATACGCAGTATTTT
J: TRBJ2-7; D: .; size: many; V: TRBV4-1; CDR3: CASSPSGLGEQYF; DNA: TGCGCCAGCAGCCCCTCAGGACTGGGCGAGCAGTACTTC
J: TRBJ2-7; D: TRBD1; size: .; V: TRBV4-1; CDR3: CASSFLVRDRANYEQYF; DNA: TGCGCCAGCAGCTTTCTGGTCCGGGACAGGGCGAACTACGAGCAGTACTTC
J: TRBJ2-3; D: TRBD2; size: .; V: TRBV7-2; CDR3: CASSLGSGRDTQYF; DNA: TGTGCTAGCAGCTTAGGGAGCGGGAGAGATACGCAGTATTTT
J: TRBJ2-1; D: .; size: few; V: TRBV6-2/TRBV6-3; CDR3: CASSYRVRYNEQFF; DNA: TGTGCCAGCAGTTACAGGGTCAGATACAATGAGCAGTTCTTC
J: TRBJ2-1; D: .; size: many; V: TRBV11-3; CDR3: CASSLVTVLSNEQFF; DNA: TGTGCCAGCAGCTTAGTCACAGTTCTTAGTAATGAGCAGTTCTTC
J: TRBJ2-3; D: .; size: .; V: TRBV5-1; CDR3: CASSPGGLTGTQYF; DNA: TGCGCCAGCAGCCCCGGGGGGCTCACTGGTACGCAGTATTTT
J: TRBJ1-1; D: .; size: many; V: TRBV5-1; CDR3: CASSLERALRGEAFF; DNA: TGCGCCAGCAGCTTGGAGCGGGCCCTCAGGGGTGAAGCTTTCTTT
J: TRBJ1-5; D: .; size: many; V: TRBV20-1; CDR3: CSVSPSSNQPQHF; DNA: TGCAGTGTAAGCCCCAGCAGCAATCAGCCCCAGCATTTT
J: TRBJ2-5; D: TRBD1; size: few; V: TRBV10-3; CDR3: CAISESGQGHKTQYF; DNA: TGTGCCATCAGTGAGTCGGGACAGGGTCATAAGACCCAGTACTTC
J: TRBJ2-1; D: .; size: many; V: TRBV7-8; CDR3: CASSLRRGSYNEQFF; DNA: TGTGCCAGCAGCTTACGGAGGGGTTCCTACAATGAGCAGTTCTTC
J: TRBJ2-7; D: TRBD1; size: few; V: TRBV5-1; CDR3: CASSWTGARSEQYF; DNA: TGTGCCAGCAGCTGGACAGGGGCTCGCTCTGAGCAGTACTTC
J: TRBJ2-3; D: .; size: many; V: TRBV2; CDR3: CASSFTSSTDTQYF; DNA: TGTGCCAGCAGTTTCACATCTAGCACAGATACGCAGTATTTT
J: TRBJ2-1; D: .; size: many; V: TRBV7-2; CDR3: CASSLFPRSSSYNEQFF; DNA: TGTGCCAGCAGCTTATTTCCCCGGTCGAGCTCCTACAATGAGCAGTTCTTC
J: TRBJ2-7; D: TRBD1; size: many; V: TRBV20-1; CDR3: CSATQGNPYEQYF; DNA: TGCAGTGCTACACAGGGGAATCCCTACGAGCAGTACTTC
J: TRBJ1-4; D: TRBD1; size: .; V: TRBV2; CDR3: CASSEWTGLNEKLFF; DNA: TGTGCCAGCAGTGAGTGGACAGGACTTAATGAAAAACTGTTTTTT
J: TRBJ2-3; D: TRBD2; size: .; V: TRBV6-1; CDR3: CASTQGTSRYF; DNA: TGTGCCAGCACTCAAGGGACTAGCCGGTATTTT
J: TRBJ2-3; D: TRBD2; size: .; V: TRBV19; CDR3: CASSIEITSGGTADTQYF; DNA: TGTGCCAGTAGTATAGAAATTACTAGCGGGGGGACTGCAGATACGCAGTATTTT
J: TRBJ2-4; D: .; size: many; V: TRBV11-2; CDR3: CASRDEPGENIQYF; DNA: TGTGCCAGCAGGGACGAGCCGGGTGAAAACATTCAGTACTTC
J: TRBJ2-3; D: .; size: .; V: TRBV12-3/TRBV12-4; CDR3: CASSLWVVTDTQYF; DNA: TGTGCCAGCAGTTTATGGGTTGTCACAGATACGCAGTATTTT
J: TRBJ2-1; D: .; size: many; V: TRBV6-5; CDR3: CASSSGQDYNEQFF; DNA: TGTGCCAGCAGTTCAGGGCAGGACTACAATGAGCAGTTCTTC
J: TRBJ1-1; D: .; size: many; V: TRBV29-1; CDR3: CSVESQVNTEAFF; DNA: TGCAGCGTTGAAAGCCAGGTGAACACTGAAGCTTTCTTT
J: TRBJ2-7; D: .; size: few; V: TRBV29-1; CDR3: CSVEAHYEQYF; DNA: TGCAGCGTTGAAGCCCACTACGAGCAGTACTTC
J: TRBJ1-2; D: .; size: many; V: TRBV3-1; CDR3: CASGWGGDYGYTF; DNA: TGTGCCAGCGGCTGGGGGGGGGACTATGGCTACACCTTC
J: TRBJ1-3; D: .; size: few; V: TRBV5-1; CDR3: CASSSQPGNTIYF; DNA: TGCGCCAGCAGCTCCCAGCCTGGAAACACCATATATTTT
J: TRBJ2-7; D: TRBD1; size: many; V: TRBV5-5; CDR3: CASSLQGRSSYEQYF; DNA: TGTGCCAGCAGCTTACAGGGGAGAAGCTCCTACGAGCAGTACTTC
J: TRBJ2-2; D: TRBD2; size: few; V: TRBV15; CDR3: CATSRDPGTSGGELFF; DNA: TGTGCCACCAGCAGAGACCCAGGGACTAGCGGTGGGGAGCTGTTTTTT
J: TRBJ2-7; D: TRBD1; size: many; V: TRBV12-5; CDR3: CASGLAPGQGIAYEQYF; DNA: TGTGCTAGTGGTTTGGCCCCTGGACAGGGGATCGCCTACGAGCAGTACTTC
J: TRBJ1-5; D: .; size: many; V: TRBV28; CDR3: CASSLFGGRGNQPQHF; DNA: TGTGCCAGCAGTTTATTCGGGGGCCGGGGCAATCAGCCCCAGCATTTT
J: TRBJ1-3; D: .; size: many; V: TRBV3-1; CDR3: CASSQARGGNTIYF; DNA: TGTGCCAGCAGCCAAGCCAGGGGCGGAAACACCATATATTTT
J: TRBJ2-1; D: TRBD2; size: many; V: TRBV7-2; CDR3: CASSLGISGVPQFF; DNA: TGTGCCAGCAGCTTGGGCATTAGCGGGGTACCGCAGTTCTTC
J: TRBJ2-7; D: TRBD1; size: many; V: TRBV6-1; CDR3: CASSETGTGGYEQYF; DNA: TGTGCCAGCAGTGAGACCGGGACAGGGGGTTACGAGCAGTACTTC
J: TRBJ2-1; D: .; size: many; V: TRBV5-1; CDR3: CASSFPSGTIGRDEQFF; DNA: TGCGCCAGCAGCTTTCCTTCCGGGACGATAGGTAGGGATGAGCAGTTCTTC
J: TRBJ1-2; D: .; size: .; V: TRBV15; CDR3: CATATGRTDTYGYTF; DNA: TGTGCCACCGCCACAGGCCGGACAGATACTTATGGCTACACCTTC
J: TRBJ1-1; D: TRBD1; size: many; V: TRBV28; CDR3: CASSRQGVPEAFF; DNA: TGTGCCAGCAGTCGGCAGGGGGTACCTGAAGCTTTCTTT
J: TRBJ2-1; D: TRBD2; size: many; V: TRBV3-1; CDR3: CASSQGPAGGLDEQFF; DNA: TGTGCCAGCAGCCAAGGACCAGCGGGGGGGCTGGATGAGCAGTTCTTC
J: TRBJ1-4; D: TRBD1; size: few; V: TRBV18; CDR3: CASSPQGAATNEKLFF; DNA: TGTGCCAGCTCACCCCAGGGGGCGGCAACTAATGAAAAACTGTTTTTT
J: TRBJ2-5; D: .; size: many; V: TRBV6-1; CDR3: CASYRQAGETQYF; DNA: TGTGCCAGCTACCGACAGGCGGGGGAGACCCAGTACTTC
J: TRBJ2-3; D: TRBD1; size: many; V: TRBV29-1; CDR3: CSVAGQGGTDTQYF; DNA: TGCAGCGTTGCCGGACAGGGAGGCACAGATACGCAGTATTTT
J: TRBJ1-5; D: TRBD1; size: .; V: TRBV28; CDR3: CATLTGYQPQHF; DNA: TGTGCCACCTTGACAGGGTACCAGCCCCAGCATTTT
J: TRBJ2-5; D: .; size: many; V: TRBV6-5; CDR3: CASSYRAQGGATQYF; DNA: TGTGCCAGCAGTTATAGGGCACAGGGAGGCGCGACCCAGTACTTC
J: TRBJ1-2; D: TRBD1; size: few; V: TRBV28; CDR3: CASSPGQAGGYTF; DNA: TGTGCCAGCAGTCCGGGACAGGCGGGTGGCTACACCTTC
J: TRBJ2-2; D: .; size: many; V: TRBV28; CDR3: CASSSPHRGTGELFF; DNA: TGTGCCAGCAGTTCCCCCCACCGCGGAACCGGGGAGCTGTTTTTT
J: TRBJ2-1; D: .; size: .; V: TRBV10-3; CDR3: CAITKGRVLRGTSNELFF; DNA: TGTGCCATCACAAAGGGGCGCGTTCTCCGGGGGACGAGCAATGAGCTGTTCTTC
J: TRBJ2-7; D: .; size: .; V: TRBV9; CDR3: CASSVGLTSSYEQYF; DNA: TGTGCCAGCAGCGTAGGCCTTACGAGCTCCTACGAGCAGTACTTC
J: TRBJ2-3; D: TRBD2; size: .; V: TRBV5-6; CDR3: CASSFGGSTDTQYF; DNA: TGTGCCAGCAGCTTCGGGGGGAGCACAGATACGCAGTATTTT